This T cell receptor beta chain derives from a study of cytomegalovirus exposure and HLA in healthy donors. Points from the study as a whole: Across donors, most TCRs were seen rarely, yet some public ones were widespread.

Germline V gives CDR1 SGHRS, CDR2 YFSETQ. V dropped 0 bases and J dropped 10 bases, with 11 bases sitting between them. The CDR3 has 13 residues. With 60 Vbeta and 13 Jbeta primers, the PCR was carried out. Repertoires were generated with immunoSEQ multiplex PCR, while TCRdb's copy carries only in-frame clones and drops some. Among around 140,000 clones listed, under 10% were seen once. This clone was seen more than once but under ten times. What it binds is unknown. The TCR sequence derives from a woman in her thirties or forties in good health and CMV-seropositive. Specimen: PBMCs. The gene calls are TRBV5-1 and TRBJ2-1; D is possibly TRBD2 (5 bases). The CDR3, as DNA: TGCGCCAGCAGCTTGGACCTCACGGGAGAGCAGTTCTTC. Its protein product is CASSLDLTGEQFF.